The present T cell receptor beta chain was sequenced within a study of beta chain features in type 1 diabetes. The study reverse transcribed the entire isolated RNA, so it sequenced expressed TCRB transcripts. Sequenced by immunoSEQ multiplex PCR; TCRdb stores in-frame clones only, minus some. The top ten clones hold about 0.02% of a sample with 900,000 or so clones, 17% of them seen once. With respect to this clone: Its antigen is not identified.

Notes on the study in general: Shorter templates might be favored by PCR, and equally so in patients and in controls. Shortening of TCRB CDR3s, moderate but significant, appeared in all four CD4+ subsets of Type 1 diabetes patients. In comparison with healthy donors, patients had naive, central memory and Treg TCRB repertoires that appeared more similar.

All sorted populations exceeded 98% purity. This CDR3 spans 14 amino acids. V was clipped by 5 bases and J by 4 bases; unmatched bases: 6. Germline CDR1 and CDR2: SGDLS and YYNGEE. V is TRBV9 and J is TRBJ2-7, with 10 positions matching TRBD2. Sequencing was done on a sample of naive CD4+ T cells from blood. The origin of this receptor is a woman under 30 in good health. The CDR3 DNA is TGTGCCAGCAGTACAAGCGGGAGGGGTTACGAGCAGTACTTC. This sequence encodes CASSTSGRGYEQYF.